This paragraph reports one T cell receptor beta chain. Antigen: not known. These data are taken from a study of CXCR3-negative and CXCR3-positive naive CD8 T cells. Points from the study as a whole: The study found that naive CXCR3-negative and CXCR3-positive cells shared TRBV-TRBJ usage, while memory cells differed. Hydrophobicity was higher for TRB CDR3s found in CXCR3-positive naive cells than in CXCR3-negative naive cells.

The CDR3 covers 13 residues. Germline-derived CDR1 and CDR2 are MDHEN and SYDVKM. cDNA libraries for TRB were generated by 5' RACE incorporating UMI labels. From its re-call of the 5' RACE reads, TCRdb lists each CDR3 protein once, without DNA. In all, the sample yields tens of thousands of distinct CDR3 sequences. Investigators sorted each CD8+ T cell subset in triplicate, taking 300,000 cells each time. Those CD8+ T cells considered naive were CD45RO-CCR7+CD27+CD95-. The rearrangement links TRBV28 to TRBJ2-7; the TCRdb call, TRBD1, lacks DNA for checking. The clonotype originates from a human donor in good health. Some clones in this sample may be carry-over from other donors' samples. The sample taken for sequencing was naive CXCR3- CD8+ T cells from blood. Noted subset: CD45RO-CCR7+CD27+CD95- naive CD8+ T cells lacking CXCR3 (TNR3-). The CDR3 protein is CASSFLQAYEQYF.